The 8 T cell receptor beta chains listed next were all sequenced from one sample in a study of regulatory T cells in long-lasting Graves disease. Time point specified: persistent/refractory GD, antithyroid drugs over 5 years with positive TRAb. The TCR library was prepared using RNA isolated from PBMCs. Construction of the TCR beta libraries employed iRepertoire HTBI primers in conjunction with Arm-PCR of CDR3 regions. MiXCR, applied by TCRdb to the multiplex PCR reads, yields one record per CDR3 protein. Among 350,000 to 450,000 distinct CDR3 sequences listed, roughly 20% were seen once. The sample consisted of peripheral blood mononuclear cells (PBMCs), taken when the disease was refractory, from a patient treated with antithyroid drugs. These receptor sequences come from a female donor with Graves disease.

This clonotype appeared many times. CDR3 bases: TGTGCCAGCAGTTCATGGGAAGCGGAGACCCAGTACTTC. Protein: CASSSWEAETQYF. The J gene is TRBJ2-5, the V gene TRBV6-5; no definite D call. V lost 4 bases and J lost 5, with 11 bases in between. This CDR3 is 13 amino acids long. Germline CDR1 is MNHEY and CDR2 is SVGAGI.

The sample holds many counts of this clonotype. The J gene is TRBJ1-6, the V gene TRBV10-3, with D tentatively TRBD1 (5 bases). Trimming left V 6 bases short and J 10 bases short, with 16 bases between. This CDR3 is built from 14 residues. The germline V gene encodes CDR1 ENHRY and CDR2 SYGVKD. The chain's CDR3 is CAISPRESYSPLHF. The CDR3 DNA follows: TGTGCCATCAGCCCCAGGGAAAGTTACTCACCCCTCCACTTT.

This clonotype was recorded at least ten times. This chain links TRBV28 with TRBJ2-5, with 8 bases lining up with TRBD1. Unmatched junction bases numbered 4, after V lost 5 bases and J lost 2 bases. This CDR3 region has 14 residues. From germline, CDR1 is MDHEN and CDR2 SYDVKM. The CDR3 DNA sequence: TGTGCCAGCAGTACGCGGGACAGGCAAGAGACCCAGTACTTC. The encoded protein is CASSTRDRQETQYF.

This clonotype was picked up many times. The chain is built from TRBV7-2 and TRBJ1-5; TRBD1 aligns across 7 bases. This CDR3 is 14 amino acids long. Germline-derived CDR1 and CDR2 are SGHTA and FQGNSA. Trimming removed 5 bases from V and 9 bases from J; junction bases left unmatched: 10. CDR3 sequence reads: CASSTKQGSRPQHF. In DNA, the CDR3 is TGTGCCAGCAGCACCAAACAGGGGTCCCGGCCCCAGCATTTT.

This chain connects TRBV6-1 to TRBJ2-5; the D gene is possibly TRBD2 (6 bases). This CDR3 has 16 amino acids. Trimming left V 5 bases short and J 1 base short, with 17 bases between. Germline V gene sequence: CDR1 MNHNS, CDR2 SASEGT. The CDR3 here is CASSRGVAALQETQYF. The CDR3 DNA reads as TGTGCCAGCAGTCGCGGGGTAGCGGCCCTCCAAGAGACCCAGTACTTC.

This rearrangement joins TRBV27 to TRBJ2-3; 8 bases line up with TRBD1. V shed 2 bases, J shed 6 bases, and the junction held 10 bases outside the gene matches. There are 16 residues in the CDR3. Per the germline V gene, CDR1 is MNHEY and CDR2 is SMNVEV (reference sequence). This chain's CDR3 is CASSLPRGPQFDTQYF. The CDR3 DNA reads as TGTGCCAGCAGTTTACCCAGGGGGCCTCAATTCGATACGCAGTATTTT.

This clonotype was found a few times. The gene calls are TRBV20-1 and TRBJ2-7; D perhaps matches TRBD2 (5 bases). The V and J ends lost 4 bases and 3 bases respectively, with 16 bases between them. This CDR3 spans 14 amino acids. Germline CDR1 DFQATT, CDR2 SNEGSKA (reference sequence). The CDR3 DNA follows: TGCAGTGCTACTGGGAGTGCAAACTTCTACGAGCAGTACTTC. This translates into CSATGSANFYEQYF.

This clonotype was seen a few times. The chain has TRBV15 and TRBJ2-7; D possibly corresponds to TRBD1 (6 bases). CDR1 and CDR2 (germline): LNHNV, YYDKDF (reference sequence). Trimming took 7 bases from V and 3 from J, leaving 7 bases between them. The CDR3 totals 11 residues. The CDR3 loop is CATTDSYEQYF. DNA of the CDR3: TGTGCCACCACGGACAGCTACGAGCAGTACTTC.